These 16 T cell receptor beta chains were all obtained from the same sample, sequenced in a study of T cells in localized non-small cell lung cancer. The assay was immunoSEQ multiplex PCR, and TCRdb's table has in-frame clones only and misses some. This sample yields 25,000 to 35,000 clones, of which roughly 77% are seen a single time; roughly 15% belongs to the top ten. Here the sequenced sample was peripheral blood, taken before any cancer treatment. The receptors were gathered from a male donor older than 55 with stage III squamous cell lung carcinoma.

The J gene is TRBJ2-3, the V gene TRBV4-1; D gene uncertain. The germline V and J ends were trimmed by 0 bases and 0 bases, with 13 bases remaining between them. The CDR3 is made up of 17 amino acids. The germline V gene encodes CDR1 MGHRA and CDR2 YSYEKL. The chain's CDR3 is CASSQDSRESSTDTQYF. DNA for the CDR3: TGCGCCAGCAGCCAAGACTCAAGAGAGTCTAGCACAGATACGCAGTATTTT.

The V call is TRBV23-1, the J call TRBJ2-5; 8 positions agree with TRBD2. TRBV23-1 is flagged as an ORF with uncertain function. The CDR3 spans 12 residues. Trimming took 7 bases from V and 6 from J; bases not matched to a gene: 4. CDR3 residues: CASTPGGKTQYF. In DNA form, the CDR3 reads TGCGCCAGCACCCCGGGAGGGAAGACCCAGTACTTC.

In nucleotides, the CDR3 is TGTGCCAGCAGCTTAGGGGCGGGCCATGAGCAGTTCTTC. Translation gives CASSLGAGHEQFF. V is TRBV7-2 and J is TRBJ2-1, with D possibly TRBD2 on 5 matching bases. Trimming stripped 1 base from V and 8 bases from J, with 9 bases between. There are 13 residues in the CDR3. The germline V gene encodes CDR1 SGHTA and CDR2 FQGNSA.

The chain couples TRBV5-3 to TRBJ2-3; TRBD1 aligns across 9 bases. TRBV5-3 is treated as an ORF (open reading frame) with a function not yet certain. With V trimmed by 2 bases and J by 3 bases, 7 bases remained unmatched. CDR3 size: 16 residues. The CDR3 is CARSLLDRGRTDTQYF. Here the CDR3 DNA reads TGTGCCAGAAGCTTATTGGACAGGGGCCGGACAGATACGCAGTATTTT.

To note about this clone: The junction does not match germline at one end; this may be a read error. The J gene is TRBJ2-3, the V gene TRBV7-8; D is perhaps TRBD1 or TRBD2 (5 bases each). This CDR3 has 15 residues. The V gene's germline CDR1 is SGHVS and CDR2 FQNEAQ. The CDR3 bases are TGTGCCAGCAGCTTAGGGGACGGAAACACACATACGCAGTATTTT. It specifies CASSLGDGNTHTQYF. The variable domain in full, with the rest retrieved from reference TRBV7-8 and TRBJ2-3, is GAGVSQSPRYKVAKRGQDVALRCDPISGHVSLFWYQQALGQGPEFLTYFQNEAQLDKSGLPSDRFFAERPEGSVSTLKIQRTQQEDSAVYLCASSLGDGNTHTQYFGPGTRLTVL.

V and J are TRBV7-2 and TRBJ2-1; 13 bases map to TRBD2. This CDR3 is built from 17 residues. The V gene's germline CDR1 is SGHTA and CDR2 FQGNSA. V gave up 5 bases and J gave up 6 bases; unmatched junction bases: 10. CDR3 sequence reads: CASSRRTSGRNSNEQFF. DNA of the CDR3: TGTGCCAGCAGCCGCAGGACTAGCGGGAGAAATTCCAATGAGCAGTTCTTC.

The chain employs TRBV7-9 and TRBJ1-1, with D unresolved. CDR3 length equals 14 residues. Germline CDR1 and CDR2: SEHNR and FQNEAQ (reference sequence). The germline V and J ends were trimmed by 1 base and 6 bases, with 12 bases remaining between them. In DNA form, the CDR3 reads TGTGCCAGCAGCTTAGAGGAGGATGGCTCTGAAGCTTTCTTT. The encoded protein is CASSLEEDGSEAFF.

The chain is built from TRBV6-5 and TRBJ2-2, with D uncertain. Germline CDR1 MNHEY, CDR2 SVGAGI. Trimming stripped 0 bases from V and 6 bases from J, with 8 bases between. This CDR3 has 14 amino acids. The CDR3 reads CASSYSMSAGELFF. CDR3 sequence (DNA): TGTGCCAGCAGTTACTCGATGTCGGCCGGGGAGCTGTTTTTT.

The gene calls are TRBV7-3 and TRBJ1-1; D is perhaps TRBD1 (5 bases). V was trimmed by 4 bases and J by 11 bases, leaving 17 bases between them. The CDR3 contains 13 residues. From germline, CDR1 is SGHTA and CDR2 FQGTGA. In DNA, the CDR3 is TGTGCCAGCAGCTCCCTACAACTTGGGGGTGCTTTCTTT. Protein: CASSSLQLGGAFF.

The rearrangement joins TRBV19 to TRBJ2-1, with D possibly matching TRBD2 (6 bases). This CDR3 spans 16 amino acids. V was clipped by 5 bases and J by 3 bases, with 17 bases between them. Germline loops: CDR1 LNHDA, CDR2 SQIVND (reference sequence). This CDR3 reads CASSGGGRGIYNEQFF. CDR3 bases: TGTGCCAGTAGTGGCGGTGGGCGCGGGATCTACAATGAGCAGTTCTTC.

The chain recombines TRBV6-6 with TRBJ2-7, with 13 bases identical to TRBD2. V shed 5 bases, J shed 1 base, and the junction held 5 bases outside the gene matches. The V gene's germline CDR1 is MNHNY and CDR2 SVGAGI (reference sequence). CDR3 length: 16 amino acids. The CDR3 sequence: CASSRTSGRLSYEQYF. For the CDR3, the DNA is TGTGCCAGCAGTCGGACTAGCGGGAGATTGTCCTACGAGCAGTACTTC.

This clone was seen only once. The CDR3 reads CASSKFAVEYNEQFF. The CDR3 DNA reads as TGTGCCAGCAGCAAGTTTGCCGTAGAATACAATGAGCAGTTCTTC. The V call is TRBV6-4, the J call TRBJ2-1; no firm D call. Germline V gene lookup returns CDR1 MRHNA and CDR2 SNTAGT. The CDR3 runs to 15 residues. V lost 6 bases and J 4 bases, leaving 16 bases between the germline ends.

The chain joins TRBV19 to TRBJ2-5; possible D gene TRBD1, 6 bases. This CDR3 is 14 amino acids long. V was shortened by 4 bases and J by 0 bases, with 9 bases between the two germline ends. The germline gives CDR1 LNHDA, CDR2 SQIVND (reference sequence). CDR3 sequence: CASSTGAHQETQYF. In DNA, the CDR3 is TGTGCCAGTAGTACAGGGGCCCACCAAGAGACCCAGTACTTC.

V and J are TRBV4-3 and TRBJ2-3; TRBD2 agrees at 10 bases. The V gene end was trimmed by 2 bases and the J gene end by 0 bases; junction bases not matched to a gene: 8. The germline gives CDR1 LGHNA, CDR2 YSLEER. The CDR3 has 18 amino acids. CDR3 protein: CASSQHSGRAPSTDTQYF. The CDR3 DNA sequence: TGCGCCAGCAGCCAACACAGCGGGAGGGCCCCTAGCACAGATACGCAGTATTTT.

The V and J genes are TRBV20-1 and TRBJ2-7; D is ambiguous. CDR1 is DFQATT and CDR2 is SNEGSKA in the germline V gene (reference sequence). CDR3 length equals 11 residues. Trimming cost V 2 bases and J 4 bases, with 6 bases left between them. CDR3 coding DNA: TGCAGTGCTAGATCCCCGTACGAGCAGTACTTC. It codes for CSARSPYEQYF.

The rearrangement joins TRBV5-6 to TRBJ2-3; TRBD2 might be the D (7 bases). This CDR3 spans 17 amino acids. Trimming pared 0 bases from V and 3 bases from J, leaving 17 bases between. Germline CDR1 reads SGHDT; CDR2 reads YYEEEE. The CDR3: CASSLVRRGAYTDTQYF. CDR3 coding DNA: TGTGCCAGCAGCTTGGTTCGTCGGGGGGCGTATACAGATACGCAGTATTTT.